Below, 30 T cell receptor beta chains from the same sample are listed, as sequenced in a study of vaccination and CD4 T cells after COVID-19. A single record per CDR3 protein comes from TCRdb applying MiXCR to the PCR reads. The sample includes 15,000 to 20,000 distinct CDR3 sequences, around 68% of them seen just once. The source was CD4+ T cells from blood, collected before SARS-CoV-2 vaccination. These receptor sequences come from a human donor who had recovered from COVID-19.

The chain is built from TRBV2 and TRBJ1-2, with D unclear. The V end lost 8 bases, the J end lost 4 bases, and 8 bases lay between the germline ends. Germline CDR1 SNHLY, CDR2 FYNNEI. The CDR3 spans 11 residues. The CDR3 coding sequence is TGTGCCAGCGACGGAAGCTATGGCTACACCTTC. Protein: CASDGSYGYTF.

This clonotype was detected a few times. The rearrangement links TRBV20-1 to TRBJ2-3; TRBD2 aligns across 8 bases. The germline CDR1 and CDR2 sequences are DFQATT and SNEGSKA (reference sequence). The CDR3 totals 16 residues. With V trimmed by 3 bases and J by 3 bases, 11 bases remained unmatched. CDR3 region: CSASGAGREGTDTQYF. The CDR3 coding sequence is TGCAGTGCTAGCGGGGCGGGCCGGGAGGGTACAGATACGCAGTATTTT.

This chain connects TRBV27 to TRBJ1-2, with 8 bases lining up with TRBD1. The CDR3 has 14 amino acids. V lost 3 bases, J lost 5 bases, and 5 bases stayed unmatched. The germline V gene has CDR1 MNHEY and CDR2 SMNVEV (reference sequence). The CDR3 coding sequence is TGTGCCAGCAGTTTTTCTGGACAGGGATATGGCTACACCTTC. Protein sequence: CASSFSGQGYGYTF.

V is TRBV19 and J is TRBJ2-5; TRBD1 is a possible D gene (5 bases). The V gene lost 6 bases and the J gene lost 4 bases, with 9 bases spanning the gap. Germline assignment: CDR1 LNHDA and CDR2 SQIVND (reference sequence). CDR3 length equals 12 residues. The CDR3 sequence: CASSRVGETQYF. CDR3 sequence (DNA): TGTGCCAGTAGCAGGGTAGGAGAGACCCAGTACTTC.

J is TRBJ1-5 and V is TRBV6-2 or TRBV6-3, with a possible D match to TRBD1 (5 bases). The CDR3 totals 13 residues. Trimming took 6 bases from V and 5 from J, leaving 11 bases between them. Germline V gene data show CDR1 as MNHEY and CDR2 as SVGEGT. CDR3: CASSRSGDQPQHF. CDR3 nucleotide sequence: TGTGCCAGCAGCCGCTCGGGGGATCAGCCCCAGCATTTT.

The chain couples TRBV20-1 to TRBJ1-5; maybe TRBD1 (5 bases). V lost 6 bases and J lost 4, with 16 bases in between. CDR3 length: 14 residues. The V gene's germline CDR1 is DFQATT and CDR2 SNEGSKA (reference sequence). CDR3: CSAGRTGGNQPQHF. The CDR3 nucleotides are TGCAGTGCGGGCCGTACCGGGGGAAATCAGCCCCAGCATTTT.

This rearrangement joins TRBV20-1 to TRBJ2-7, with TRBD2 matching 12 bases. The CDR3 loop spans 13 amino acids. The junction had 4 bases not matched to a gene; V was cut back by 6 bases and J by 4 bases. In germline, CDR1 is DFQATT, CDR2 SNEGSKA (reference sequence). The CDR3 DNA follows: TGCAGTGCCGAGGGACTAGCGGGTTACGAGCAGTACTTC. Translation gives CSAEGLAGYEQYF.

The chain combines TRBV20-1 with TRBJ2-3; TRBD1 matches at 7 bases. Germline CDR1 and CDR2: DFQATT and SNEGSKA (reference sequence). The CDR3 length is 14 residues. J gave up 2 bases and V 1 base, and 3 bases lay outside the gene matches. The CDR3 loop reads CSARGTGNTDTQYF. CDR3 nucleotides: TGCAGTGCTAGAGGGACAGGTAACACAGATACGCAGTATTTT.

This clonotype was seen only a few times. The J gene is TRBJ1-5, the V gene TRBV6-1, with a weak D call TRBD1 (5 bases). Germline assignment: CDR1 MNHNS and CDR2 SASEGT. The CDR3 spans 14 residues. The V gene lost 10 bases and the J gene lost 2 bases, with 15 bases spanning the gap. The chain's CDR3 is CATRGSAGNQPQHF. CDR3 sequence (DNA): TGTGCCACGAGGGGTTCGGCGGGCAATCAGCCCCAGCATTTT.

This rearrangement joins TRBV7-6 to TRBJ2-7; possibly TRBD2 for D (6 bases). CDR3 size: 18 residues. Looked up from germline, CDR1 is SGHVS and CDR2 is FNYEAQ. V lost 0 bases and J 3 bases, leaving 21 bases between the germline ends. CDR3 DNA: TGTGCCAGCAGCTTAGCTCACGCCTCGGGCCGGGAGTACTACGAGCAGTACTTC. The encoded protein is CASSLAHASGREYYEQYF.

The chain couples TRBV20-1 to TRBJ1-1, with D maybe TRBD1 (5 bases). The CDR3 covers 14 residues. V lost 2 bases and J 4 bases, leaving 14 bases between the germline ends. Germline V gene sequence: CDR1 DFQATT, CDR2 SNEGSKA (reference sequence). CDR3 region: CSARNQVQGTEAFF. In DNA form, the CDR3 reads TGCAGTGCTAGAAATCAGGTTCAGGGCACTGAAGCTTTCTTT.

V gene TRBV5-4 combines with J gene TRBJ1-5; 10 bases align to TRBD1. The CDR3 has 17 amino acids. V shed 4 bases, J shed 6 bases, and the junction held 13 bases outside the gene matches. Germline-derived CDR1 and CDR2 are SGHNT and YYREEE (reference sequence). CDR3 sequence reads: CASSQGYGGQGGQPQHF. In nucleotides, the CDR3 is TGTGCCAGCAGCCAGGGGTACGGAGGACAGGGGGGTCAGCCCCAGCATTTT.

The CDR3 here is CSAPTRQGVYNEQFF. CDR3 nucleotides: TGCAGTGCCCCGACCCGACAGGGGGTATACAATGAGCAGTTCTTC. V and J are TRBV20-1 and TRBJ2-1, with 9 bases matching TRBD1. The V gene's germline CDR1 is DFQATT and CDR2 SNEGSKA (reference sequence). Germline trimming cut 6 bases from V and 4 bases from J; bases unmatched to any gene: 10. CDR3 length: 15 amino acids.

The count of this clonotype is one. This chain joins TRBV2 and TRBJ2-7; D is ambiguous. Germline V gives CDR1 SNHLY, CDR2 FYNNEI. This CDR3 spans 12 amino acids. Trimming stripped 8 bases from V and 0 bases from J, with 8 bases between. CDR3 sequence: CASGQFSYEQYF. CDR3 in DNA: TGTGCCAGCGGCCAATTCTCCTACGAGCAGTACTTC.

The rearrangement uses TRBV28 and TRBJ2-6; no definite D call. Germline V gene lookup returns CDR1 MDHEN and CDR2 SYDVKM. This CDR3 comprises 13 residues. Deletions cut 5 bases from V and 8 bases from J, with 10 bases between. This chain's CDR3 is CASSIQPSNVLTF. As DNA, the CDR3 is TGTGCCAGCAGTATACAGCCCTCCAACGTCCTGACTTTC.

This chain joins TRBV20-1 and TRBJ2-3; D gene ambiguous. V was cut by 4 bases and J by 2 bases, with 10 bases left in between. The CDR3 contains 13 residues. Germline CDR1 is DFQATT and CDR2 is SNEGSKA (reference sequence). The CDR3 nucleotides are TGCAGTGCTACCGGCCCTCCCACAGATACGCAGTATTTT. Protein: CSATGPPTDTQYF.

This clonotype showed up just a few times. The gene calls are TRBV6-1 and TRBJ1-2, with D maybe TRBD1 (6 bases). CDR1 MNHNS and CDR2 SASEGT come from the germline V gene. The V and J ends lost 8 bases and 3 bases respectively, with 16 bases between them. The CDR3 sequence is 14 residues long. CDR3 in amino acids: CASLGGSVDYGYTF. In nucleotides, the CDR3 is TGTGCCAGCCTAGGGGGGTCCGTCGACTATGGCTACACCTTC.

This clonotype was found once. This rearrangement joins TRBV28 to TRBJ2-1; tentative D call: TRBD2 (6 bases). Germline CDR1 and CDR2: MDHEN and SYDVKM. Trimming cost V 2 bases and J 5 bases, with 13 bases left between them. CDR3 length: 15 amino acids. The CDR3 DNA reads as TGTGCCAGCAGTTTACCCCACCGACTAGACAATGAGCAGTTCTTC. Translating it yields CASSLPHRLDNEQFF.

A few counts support this clonotype. V usage is TRBV20-1 and J usage is TRBJ1-2, with 7 bases fitting TRBD1. The CDR3 has 14 residues. Germline-derived CDR1 and CDR2 are DFQATT and SNEGSKA (reference sequence). With 4 bases clipped from V and 1 base from J, the junction kept 6 bases outside the gene matches. The chain's CDR3 is CSATQGGDNYGYTF. DNA for the CDR3: TGCAGTGCTACCCAGGGGGGGGATAACTATGGCTACACCTTC.

This clonotype was recorded once. The chain recombines TRBV7-6 with TRBJ1-3, with D unclear. This CDR3 has 15 residues. CDR1 and CDR2 from the germline V gene are SGHVS and FNYEAQ. V was shortened by 4 bases and J by 0 bases, with 10 bases between the two germline ends. The CDR3 DNA reads TGTGCCAGCAGCTCAGGACCGGGCTCTGGAAACACCATATATTTT. Translating it yields CASSSGPGSGNTIYF.

The V gene is TRBV6-1, the J gene TRBJ2-4; 7 nucleotides match TRBD2. The ends lost 11 bases at V and 1 base at J; junction bases unmatched: 11. Germline lookup yields CDR1 MNHNS and CDR2 SASEGT. The CDR3 is 15 residues long. The CDR3 DNA reads as TGTGCCCCACGGGGGGTCAGGGTTGCCAAAAACATTCAGTACTTC. Protein: CAPRGVRVAKNIQYF.

V is TRBV7-3 and J is TRBJ2-2, with 12 bases matching TRBD2. This CDR3 region has 15 residues. CDR1 is SGHTA, CDR2 FQGTGA, per germline. The junction had 3 bases not matched to a gene; V was cut back by 2 bases and J by 8 bases. The CDR3 loop is CASSLGLAGTGELFF. DNA for the CDR3: TGTGCCAGCAGCTTAGGACTAGCGGGAACGGGGGAGCTGTTTTTT.

A single count supports this clonotype. The chain couples TRBV27 to TRBJ1-3; TRBD1 aligns across 11 bases. Germline CDR1 is MNHEY and CDR2 is SMNVEV (reference sequence). V dropped 5 bases and J dropped 8; count of bases not matched to a gene: 8. CDR3 size: 15 residues. The CDR3 is CASSKGTGGMDTIYF. CDR3 DNA: TGTGCCAGCAGTAAAGGGACAGGGGGTATGGACACCATATATTTT.

The chain employs TRBV6-1 and TRBJ2-3; 8 bases agree with TRBD2. Germline lookup yields CDR1 MNHNS and CDR2 SASEGT. V lost 5 bases, J lost 4 bases, and 8 bases stayed unmatched. There are 15 residues in the CDR3. The CDR3: CASSRSGSGADTQYF. The CDR3 DNA is TGTGCCAGCAGTCGAAGCGGGAGCGGTGCAGATACGCAGTATTTT.

Only a few counts were recorded for this clonotype. The chain is built from TRBV11-1 and TRBJ2-3; D is undetermined. Trimming left V 5 bases short and J 2 bases short, with 8 bases between. Per the germline V gene, CDR1 is SGHAT and CDR2 is FQDESV (reference sequence). The CDR3 length is 13 residues. CDR3 in DNA: TGTGCCAGCAGCCCACGGCCCACAGATACGCAGTATTTT. The encoded protein is CASSPRPTDTQYF.

The table lists this clonotype with a few counts. The CDR3: CSAIANLAKNIQYF. CDR3 sequence (DNA): TGCAGTGCTATAGCCAACTTAGCCAAAAACATTCAGTACTTC. V is TRBV20-1 and J is TRBJ2-4, with unresolved D. The length of the CDR3 is 14 residues. V was clipped by 4 bases and J by 0 bases, with 10 bases between them. The germline V gene has CDR1 DFQATT and CDR2 SNEGSKA (reference sequence).

In this sample, this clonotype turned up once. The V gene is TRBV21-1, the J gene TRBJ2-7; the table calls TRBD1, which could not be checked here. TRBV21-1 is designated a pseudogene. CDR3 size: 16 residues. The CDR3 reads CASSKKGGTEPQEQYF. Here the CDR3 DNA reads TGTGCCAGCAGCAAAAAAGGGGGGACAGAACCTCAAGAGCAGTACTTC.

V usage is TRBV20-1 and J usage is TRBJ2-2, with 11 bases matching TRBD1. Germline CDR1 DFQATT, CDR2 SNEGSKA (reference sequence). The CDR3 is 14 residues long. V lost 5 bases to trimming and J lost 2 bases; unmatched junction nucleotides: 1. This CDR3 reads CSAGQGANTGELFF. CDR3 nucleotides: TGCAGTGCTGGACAGGGGGCTAACACCGGGGAGCTGTTTTTT.

This chain joins TRBV19 and TRBJ2-6; D is perhaps TRBD2 (6 bases). V shed 6 bases and J shed 1 base, with 22 bases lying between them. Germline values: CDR1 LNHDA, CDR2 SQIVND (reference sequence). The CDR3 spans 19 residues. CDR3 sequence (DNA): TGTGCCAGTAGGGAGGGGTTCCTAGCGTCGTATTCTGGGGCCAACGTCCTGACTTTC. Protein: CASREGFLASYSGANVLTF.

The chain uses TRBV5-5 and TRBJ2-7; no firm D call. V lost 1 base to trimming and J lost 2 bases, with 10 bases between them. In germline, CDR1 is SGHKS, CDR2 YYEKEE (reference sequence). The CDR3 loop spans 14 amino acids. The DNA for the CDR3 is TGTGCCAGCAGCTTGATCACAGTTCCCTACGAGCAGTACTTC. Its translation is CASSLITVPYEQYF.